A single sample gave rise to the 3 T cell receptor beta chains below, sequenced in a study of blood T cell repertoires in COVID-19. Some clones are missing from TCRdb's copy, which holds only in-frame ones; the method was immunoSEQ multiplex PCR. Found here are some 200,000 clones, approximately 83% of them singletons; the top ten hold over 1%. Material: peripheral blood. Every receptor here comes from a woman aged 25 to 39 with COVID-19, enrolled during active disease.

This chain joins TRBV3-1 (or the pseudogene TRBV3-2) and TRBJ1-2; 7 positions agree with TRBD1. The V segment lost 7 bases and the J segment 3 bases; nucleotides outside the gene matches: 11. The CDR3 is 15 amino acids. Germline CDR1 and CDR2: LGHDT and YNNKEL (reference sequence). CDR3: CASTPTRGPYYGYTF. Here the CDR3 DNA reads TGTGCCAGCACACCAACTAGGGGGCCATACTATGGCTACACCTTC.

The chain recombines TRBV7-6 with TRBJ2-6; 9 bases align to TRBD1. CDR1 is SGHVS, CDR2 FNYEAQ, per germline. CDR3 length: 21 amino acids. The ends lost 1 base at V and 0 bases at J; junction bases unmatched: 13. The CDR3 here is CASSLEDRGLIDLSGANVLTF. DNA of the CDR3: TGTGCCAGCAGCTTAGAGGACAGGGGTTTAATAGATCTCTCTGGGGCCAACGTCCTGACTTTC.

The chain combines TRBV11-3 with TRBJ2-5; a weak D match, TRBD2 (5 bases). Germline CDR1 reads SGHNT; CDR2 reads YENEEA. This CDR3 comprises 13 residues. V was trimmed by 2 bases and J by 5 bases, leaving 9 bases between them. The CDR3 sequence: CASSLRDSETQYF. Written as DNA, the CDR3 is TGTGCCAGCAGCTTACGGGATTCCGAGACCCAGTACTTC.